These 23 T cell receptor beta chains were all obtained from the same sample, sequenced in a study of cytomegalovirus exposure and HLA in healthy donors. PCR used 60 Vbeta primers and 13 Jbeta primers. Using immunoSEQ multiplex PCR, the repertoire was profiled, and TCRdb retains in-frame clones only, with some absent. The sample carries about 220,000 clones, around 80% recorded once. Sequencing input: PBMCs. These receptors came from a boy between 2 and 10 years old in good health and CMV-seronegative.

This clone was seen once. The gene calls are TRBV5-5 and TRBJ1-1, with TRBD1 matching 7 bases. Per the germline V gene, CDR1 is SGHKS and CDR2 is YYEKEE (reference sequence). The junction had 7 bases not matched to a gene; V was cut back by 5 bases and J by 3 bases. CDR3 length: 14 amino acids. CDR3 in amino acids: CASRPTGSHTEAFF. CDR3 DNA sequence: TGTGCCAGCAGGCCGACAGGGTCGCACACTGAAGCTTTCTTT. Together with reference TRBV5-5 and TRBJ1-1, the CDR3 gives the full variable domain: DAGVTQSPTHLIKTRGQQVTLRCSPISGHKSVSWYQQVLGQGPQFIFQYYEKEERGRGNFPDRFSARQFPNYSSELNVNALLLGDSALYLCASRPTGSHTEAFFGQGTRLTVV.

The V gene is TRBV7-9, the J gene TRBJ1-2; TRBD1 matches at 7 bases. V shed 7 bases and J 8 bases; nucleotides not matched to a gene: 19. The CDR3 is 16 residues long. The germline gives CDR1 SEHNR, CDR2 FQNEAQ (reference sequence). The CDR3 DNA reads TGTGCCAGCACCCTTACCCCTCCTACACAGGGGAAAGGCTACACCTTC. Translating gives CASTLTPPTQGKGYTF.

The chain employs TRBV6-6 and TRBJ1-2, with 7 bases that match TRBD1. Trimming cost V 8 bases and J 8 bases; bases outside gene matches: 8. The CDR3 has 12 residues. The V gene's germline CDR1 is MNHNY and CDR2 SVGAGI (reference sequence). CDR3 sequence: CASGSDRMGYTF. Here the CDR3 DNA reads TGTGCCAGCGGATCGGACAGGATGGGCTACACCTTC.

This clone came up a few times. The chain carries TRBV5-6 and TRBJ2-7; TRBD1 matches 7 bases. After removal of 2 bases from V and 3 bases from J, the junction contained 5 bases not matched to a gene. The CDR3 totals 14 residues. Germline V lookup: CDR1 SGHDT, CDR2 YYEEEE. CDR3 bases: TGTGCCAGCAGCTTCGGGACAGCCAACTACGAGCAGTACTTC. Residues: CASSFGTANYEQYF.

The DNA of the CDR3 is TGTGCCAGCAGGCCTACAGGGGGCTCGGGTCAGCCCCAGCATTTT. It yields the protein CASRPTGGSGQPQHF. The gene calls are TRBV6-5 and TRBJ1-5; 9 bases align to TRBD1. J gave up 6 bases and V 6 bases, and 9 bases lay outside the gene matches. The CDR3 is made up of 15 amino acids. The V gene's germline CDR1 is MNHEY and CDR2 SVGAGI.

J is TRBJ2-3 and V is TRBV7-8; TRBD2 matches 8 bases. The CDR3 covers 19 residues. The germline V gene encodes CDR1 SGHVS and CDR2 FQNEAQ. V lost 2 bases, J lost 5 bases, and 18 bases stayed unmatched. CDR3 sequence (DNA): TGTGCCAGCAGCTTATTGCTCCAGAGGAGCGGGAGAGTAGAAGATACGCAGTATTTT. It is translated as CASSLLLQRSGRVEDTQYF.

This CDR3 reads CASSDFGVATNEKLFF. CDR3 nucleotides: TGTGCCAGCAGTGATTTCGGGGTCGCAACTAATGAAAAACTGTTTTTT. The chain recombines TRBV2 with TRBJ1-4, with D hard to call. Between the trimmed V and J ends, which lost 3 bases and 0 bases, there was a span of 11 bases. The CDR3 totals 16 residues. CDR1 is SNHLY, CDR2 FYNNEI, per germline.

The rearrangement links TRBV6-4 to TRBJ2-7, with TRBD2 as a possible D gene (5 bases). The CDR3 runs to 13 residues. The ends were cut back, 6 bases at V and 3 bases at J, with 12 bases in the middle. Germline CDR1 MRHNA, CDR2 SNTAGT. The CDR3 DNA reads as TGTGCCAGCAGCCGTCCGGGGAACTACGAGCAGTACTTC. The encoded protein is CASSRPGNYEQYF.

This clone has a handful of counts. The chain has TRBV6-1 and TRBJ2-5; TRBD2 might be the D (6 bases). The CDR3 has 14 residues. Germline CDR1 reads MNHNS; CDR2 reads SASEGT. Trimming left V 6 bases short and J 5 bases short, with 16 bases between. The CDR3 coding sequence is TGTGCCAGCAGCCAACTGGAGGGCAGGGAGACCCAGTACTTC. Residues: CASSQLEGRETQYF.

The J gene is TRBJ2-6, the V gene TRBV19, with 7 bases matching TRBD2. CDR3 length equals 14 residues. V dropped 5 bases and J dropped 2; count of bases not matched to a gene: 0. CDR1 is LNHDA, CDR2 SQIVND, per germline (reference sequence). CDR3 coding DNA: TGTGCCAGTAGTGGGGGGGCTGGGGCCAACGTCCTGACTTTC. Translated, it gives CASSGGAGANVLTF. Drawing the rest from reference TRBV19 and TRBJ2-6, the complete variable domain is DGGITQSPKYLFRKEGQNVTLSCEQNLNHDAMYWYRQDPGQGLRLIYYSQIVNDFQKGDIAEGYSVSREKKESFPLTVTSAQKNPTAFYLCASSGGAGANVLTFGAGSRLTVL.

The rearrangement uses TRBV19 and TRBJ2-1; 8 nucleotides match TRBD2. The CDR3 has 15 amino acids. Germline V gene data show CDR1 as LNHDA and CDR2 as SQIVND (reference sequence). V gave up 5 bases and J gave up 6 bases; unmatched junction bases: 9. In nucleotides, the CDR3 is TGTGCCAGTAGTCGCGGGGGGAGGGCCGCCAATGAGCAGTTCTTC. Encoded protein: CASSRGGRAANEQFF.

The gene calls are TRBV6-5 and TRBJ2-5, with 8 bases lining up with TRBD1. The J call may be incorrect, as the DNA end agrees better with TRBJ2-7. This CDR3 is built from 15 residues. Germline CDR1 and CDR2: MNHEY and SVGAGI. The DNA of the CDR3 is TGTGCCAGCAGTCCCCCAGGGGGCGGTAGTTCCGAGCAGTACTTC. This translates into CASSPPGGGSSEQYF.

The chain joins TRBV9 to TRBJ2-5, with 7 bases identical to TRBD2. The better agreement between TRBJ2-7 and the DNA end casts doubt on the J call. CDR3 length equals 15 residues. Germline CDR1 SGDLS, CDR2 YYNGEE. The CDR3 reads CASSVGASGAYEQYF. CDR3 DNA sequence: TGTGCCAGCAGCGTAGGGGCTAGCGGTGCCTACGAGCAGTACTTC.

Points on this clone: One junction end disagrees with the germline gene, perhaps due to a read error. This sequence joins TRBV6-5 and TRBJ2-2; D is perhaps TRBD2 (6 bases). The CDR3 covers 14 residues. The germline V gene has CDR1 MNHEY and CDR2 SVGAGI. The CDR3 DNA is TGTGCCAGCAGTCCGGGACTGCCAGACGGGGAGCTGTCTTTT. Amino acid sequence: CASSPGLPDGELSF.

CDR3 DNA: TGTGCCAGCAGTCTGACTGGGGGGACAGATACGCAGTATTTT. It yields the protein CASSLTGGTDTQYF. V usage is TRBV6-1 and J usage is TRBJ2-3; D possibly corresponds to TRBD2 (6 bases). CDR3 size: 14 residues. Per germline, CDR1 MNHNS and CDR2 SASEGT. The V gene lost 5 bases and the J gene lost 3 bases, with 12 bases spanning the gap.

This chain links TRBV27 with TRBJ2-7; D not resolved. This CDR3 spans 14 amino acids. Trimming left V 0 bases short and J 2 bases short, with 8 bases between. Per germline, CDR1 MNHEY and CDR2 SMNVEV (reference sequence). CDR3 region: CASSLSTTPYEQYF. The DNA of the CDR3 is TGTGCCAGCAGTTTATCGACAACCCCCTACGAGCAGTACTTC.

The chain couples TRBV5-1 to TRBJ2-6, with D perhaps matching TRBD2 (5 bases). Trimming shortened V by 0 bases and J by 0 bases, and 13 bases separated the two germline ends. Germline lookup yields CDR1 SGHRS and CDR2 YFSETQ. The CDR3 sequence is 18 residues long. The CDR3 reads CASSLDRIGSSGANVLTF. The CDR3 bases are TGCGCCAGCAGCTTGGACCGCATTGGGAGCTCTGGGGCCAACGTCCTGACTTTC.

V usage is TRBV7-8 and J usage is TRBJ1-2; 8 bases are a match to TRBD1. CDR1 and CDR2 from the germline V gene are SGHVS and FQNEAQ. The junction had 10 bases not matched to a gene; V was cut back by 3 bases and J by 4 bases. The CDR3 contains 16 residues. The CDR3 reads CASSFISGGSSYGYTF. As DNA, the CDR3 is TGTGCCAGCAGCTTTATTTCAGGGGGCTCTAGCTATGGCTACACCTTC.

The genes are TRBV15 and TRBJ1-2; D is undetermined. Germline V gene lookup returns CDR1 LNHNV and CDR2 YYDKDF (reference sequence). The CDR3 has 13 amino acids. V was pared by 1 base and J by 1 base, with 4 bases between. CDR3 loop: CATSRAGNYGYTF. CDR3 nucleotide sequence: TGTGCCACCAGCAGAGCCGGTAACTATGGCTACACCTTC.

V gene TRBV18 combines with J gene TRBJ1-2; TRBD1 matches at 8 bases. The J segment lost 3 bases and the V segment lost 5 bases, leaving 2 bases of the junction unmatched. Germline lookup yields CDR1 KGHSH and CDR2 LQKENI. The CDR3 is 13 residues long. The CDR3 is CASSEQGDYGYTF. CDR3 nucleotides: TGTGCCAGCTCAGAACAGGGGGACTATGGCTACACCTTC.

This sequence joins TRBV9 and TRBJ1-2; possibly TRBD1 for D (6 bases). Germline CDR1 and CDR2: SGDLS and YYNGEE. V was pared by 3 bases and J by 3 bases, with 15 bases between. The CDR3 loop spans 15 amino acids. In DNA form, the CDR3 reads TGTGCCAGCAGCGGAATTGGTTCAGGGGACTATGGCTACACCTTC. It specifies CASSGIGSGDYGYTF.

The chain joins TRBV5-1 to TRBJ1-2; D may be TRBD1 (6 bases). In germline, CDR1 is SGHRS, CDR2 YFSETQ. The CDR3 extends over 16 amino acids. Trimming shortened V by 4 bases and J by 8 bases, and 24 bases separated the two germline ends. The CDR3 is CASSTDLGQGIRGYTF. As DNA, the CDR3 is TGCGCCAGCAGCACGGACCTGGGGCAGGGGATCAGAGGCTACACCTTC.

The CDR3 spells CASSRTDGNQPQHF. The CDR3 DNA follows: TGTGCCAGCTCACGAACAGACGGCAATCAGCCCCAGCATTTT. The chain combines TRBV18 with TRBJ1-5; the D is unclear. Trimming shortened V by 4 bases and J by 2 bases, and 9 bases separated the two germline ends. The CDR3 runs to 14 residues. Germline V gene lookup returns CDR1 KGHSH and CDR2 LQKENI.